A selection of T cell receptor beta chains follows, all from one sample in a study of T cells in localized non-small cell lung cancer. Clones were sequenced by immunoSEQ multiplex PCR, and TCRdb holds only the in-frame ones, with some missing. The data contain tens of thousands of clones, around 92% of them singletons. The sequences come from peripheral blood mononuclear cells, collected before any cancer treatment. The receptors were gathered from a woman aged 35-75 years with stage III lung adenocarcinoma. Both conserved end residues are part of each CDR3. Each record gives: D gene, J gene, V gene, clone size, CDR3 DNA, CDR3 protein. A D gene is named only where the DNA matches it firmly. Where a row states a size, it is once, few, many or the class of an expanded clone; other rows omit it.

TRBD1,TRBJ1-6,TRBV6-5,-,TGTGCCAGCAGTAGGACAGGGGGCCTTTCACCCCTCCACTTT,CASSRTGGLSPLHF
TRBD2,TRBJ2-3,TRBV14,-,TGTGCCAGCAGCAGCAGAACGTCTAGCGGGGGCACAGATACGCAGTATTTT,CASSSRTSSGGTDTQYF
-,TRBJ1-3,TRBV7-2,-,TGTGCCAGCAGCCCTCCGGGACTGCGGTCTGGAAACACCATATATTTT,CASSPPGLRSGNTIYF
TRBD2,TRBJ2-7,TRBV11-2,-,TGTGCCAGCAGCTCCGGACTAGCGGGAGAGGGACTCTACGAGCAGTACTTC,CASSSGLAGEGLYEQYF
-,TRBJ2-5,TRBV5-5,-,TGTGCCAGCAGCTTGGAAGGCCAAGAGACCCAGTACTTC,CASSLEGQETQYF
-,TRBJ2-7,TRBV6-6,-,TGTGCCAGCAGGGACCTCCTTCAGAGCTCCTACGAGCAGTACTTC,CASRDLLQSSYEQYF
TRBD1,TRBJ1-2,TRBV30,few,TGTGCCTGGAGTGTACAGGGGGTTGCCTATGGCTACACCTTC,CAWSVQGVAYGYTF
-,TRBJ1-4,TRBV4-2,-,TGTGCCAGCAGCGACAGCCTCGCTAATGAAAAACTGTTTTTT,CASSDSLANEKLFF
TRBD1,TRBJ2-2,TRBV5-4,-,TGTGCCAGCAGCATTAACAGGGGTCCCGGGGAGCTGTTTTTT,CASSINRGPGELFF
TRBD1,TRBJ2-3,TRBV30,-,TGTGCCTGGAGTCCAGGACAGGGCACAGATACGCAGTATTTT,CAWSPGQGTDTQYF
-,TRBJ1-1,TRBV5-1,-,TGCGCCAGCAGCTTGGTGGCAGGGAGTATGGTGACTGAAGCTTTCTTT,CASSLVAGSMVTEAFF
-,TRBJ1-2,TRBV5-4,-,TGTGCCAGCACCCTAACGGGTTTCTATGGCTACACCTTC,CASTLTGFYGYTF
TRBD1,TRBJ1-2,TRBV25-1,few,TGTGCCAGCAGTGACTTTGGGGGCAGGGGGAACTATGGCTACACCTTC,CASSDFGGRGNYGYTF
TRBD1,TRBJ1-4,TRBV4-1,once,TGCGCCAGCAGCCCGGGACAGACAGGAGCTGAACTGTTTTTT,CASSPGQTGAELFF
-,TRBJ1-1,TRBV11-2,-,TGTGCCAGCCTGACCAATAACTGGGATGAAGCTTTCTTT,CASLTNNWDEAFF
TRBD1,TRBJ1-4,TRBV11-2,once,TGTGCCAGCAGCTTAGGACAGGGGGTTAATGAAAAACTGTTTTTT,CASSLGQGVNEKLFF
TRBD2,TRBJ2-1,TRBV6-1,-,TGTGCCAGCAGTGAACTAGCGGGAGGGAATGAGCAGTTCTTC,CASSELAGGNEQFF
-,TRBJ2-3,TRBV11-3,few,TGTGCCAGCAGCTTAGGCCCTAGGGCTACGCAGTATTTT,CASSLGPRATQYF
-,TRBJ1-2,TRBV7-2,-,TGTGCCAGCAGCGCCGGACGGAGCTATGGCTACACCTTC,CASSAGRSYGYTF
-,TRBJ1-1,TRBV2,-,TGTGCCAGCACTGGACTGACGAACACTGAAGCTTTCTTT,CASTGLTNTEAFF
-,TRBJ2-1,TRBV15,-,TGTGCCACCAGCAGAGGGGGGCTTGAGCAGTTCTTC,CATSRGGLEQFF
TRBD2,TRBJ2-5,TRBV4-1,-,TGCGCCAGCAGCCAGGCGGGACTAGCGTTAGAGACCCAGTACTTC,CASSQAGLALETQYF
TRBD2,TRBJ2-7,TRBV27,-,TGTGCCAGCAGTCCTAGCGGGAGAGGAGAGCAGTACTTC,CASSPSGRGEQYF
TRBD1,TRBJ2-7,TRBV6-1,-,TGTGCCAGCAAGGACAGGGCATTTGGAGAGCAGTACTTC,CASKDRAFGEQYF
TRBD1,TRBJ1-1,TRBV29-1,-,TGCAGCGTCGGGGATGACAGGGGCACTGAAGCTTTCTTT,CSVGDDRGTEAFF
TRBD1,TRBJ1-5,TRBV28,-,TGTGCCAGCACCGGGACAGGGAGCAATCAGCCCCAGCATTTT,CASTGTGSNQPQHF
TRBD1,TRBJ1-1,TRBV10-3,-,TGTGCCATCATTCGGACAGGGGGGACTGAAGCTTTCTTT,CAIIRTGGTEAFF
TRBD1,TRBJ1-2,TRBV7-9,-,TGTGCCAGCAGCTTAGATGGGGTCAGGGGGCTGCCTGCCTTC,CASSLDGVRGLPAF
TRBD2,TRBJ2-1,TRBV11-2,-,TGTGCCAGCAGCTTAGTGGGCCGACGGGGGCCGGGAGGGCCGGGTGAGCAGTTCTTC,CASSLVGRRGPGGPGEQFF
-,TRBJ2-4,TRBV5-6,-,TGTGCCAGCAGCTTGGGGGTTGCCAAAAACATTCAGTACTTC,CASSLGVAKNIQYF
-,TRBJ1-2,TRBV2,few,TGTGCCAGCAGTGAAATGGCTGTAACTAACTATGGCTACACCTTC,CASSEMAVTNYGYTF
TRBD1,TRBJ1-1,TRBV18,-,TGTGCCAGCTCAGGACAGGCGAACACTGAAGCTTTCTTT,CASSGQANTEAFF
TRBD2,TRBJ2-1,TRBV7-9,-,TGTGCCAGCAGCTTCGGACTAGCGGGAGAATATGAGCAGTTCTTC,CASSFGLAGEYEQFF
TRBD1,TRBJ1-3,TRBV7-2,-,TGTGCCAGCAGCCTGGGACAGGCCCTTTCAGGAAACACCATATATTTT,CASSLGQALSGNTIYF
-,TRBJ2-7,TRBV7-9,-,TGTGCCAGCAGCTTGGTCGAAACTAACGAGCAGTACTTC,CASSLVETNEQYF
-,TRBJ2-7,TRBV11-2,once,TGTGCCAGCAGCTTAGATCGGTACGAGCAGTACTTC,CASSLDRYEQYF
-,TRBJ2-7,TRBV30,-,TGTGCCTGGAGCCCCGGACTCCCCTACGAGCAGTACTTC,CAWSPGLPYEQYF
-,TRBJ1-5,TRBV5-1,-,TGCGCCAGCAGCTTAACCGGGAGTAGCAATCAGCCCCAGCATTTT,CASSLTGSSNQPQHF
-,TRBJ1-1,TRBV6-5,-,TGTGCCAGCAGTTATGACTTTTCGAACACTGAAGCTTTCTTT,CASSYDFSNTEAFF
TRBD2,TRBJ2-3,TRBV15,-,TGTGCCACCAGCAGAGACGCGACTAGCGGGGGTCCAGATACGCAGTATTTT,CATSRDATSGGPDTQYF
-,TRBJ1-2,TRBV18,-,TGTGCCAGCTCACCACCGTTGGGGACCGACTCAAGGTACACCTTC,CASSPPLGTDSRYTF
-,TRBJ2-3,TRBV11-2,-,TGTGCCAGCAGCCGCCTCTCGAGCGGAAGCACAGATACGCAGTATTTT,CASSRLSSGSTDTQYF
-,TRBJ2-3,TRBV9,-,TGTGCCAGCAGCGTAGTAACAGGGACAGATACGCAGTATTTT,CASSVVTGTDTQYF
TRBD1,TRBJ2-3,TRBV7-2,-,TGTGCCAGCAGCTTTCAGGGGGCCTCTAGCACAGATACGCAGTATTTT,CASSFQGASSTDTQYF
TRBD1,TRBJ1-2,TRBV5-8,-,TGTGCCAGCAGCGTACCGGGACAGTCCTATGGCTACACCTTC,CASSVPGQSYGYTF
TRBD2,TRBJ2-1,TRBV19,-,TGTGCCAGTAGTAGCGGGAGGCCGGTTAATGAGCAGTTCTTC,CASSSGRPVNEQFF
TRBD2,TRBJ2-1,TRBV5-4,-,TGTGCCAGCAGCTTGTGGCGGGAGGACAACAATGAGCAGTTCTTC,CASSLWREDNNEQFF
-,TRBJ2-6,TRBV7-2,-,TGTGCCAGCAGCACAGGATCGAGACGACAAAGTCGGGCCAACGTCCTGACTTTC,CASSTGSRRQSRANVLTF
TRBD1,TRBJ2-2,TRBV7-9,-,TGTGCCAGCAGCCCTACCCGGGACAGGGCAACTTACACCGGGGAGCTGTTTTTT,CASSPTRDRATYTGELFF